A selection of T cell receptor beta chains follows, all from one sample in a study of identical twins. A single record per CDR3 protein comes from TCRdb applying MiXCR to the 5' RACE reads. The table records approximately 300,000 distinct CDR3 sequences, less than 9.5% of them present only once. A further study also used this sample, focusing on yellow fever vaccine responses in identical twins.

Sequencing input: CD8+ T cells sorted from blood. These receptors were taken from a woman between 18 and 29 years old in good health. CDR3s include the opening cysteine and the closing phenylalanine or tryptophan. Fields, in order: V gene, clone size, J gene, D gene, CDR3 DNA, CDR3 protein. A D gene is named only where the DNA matches it firmly. Clone size is given for some rows only: seen once, a few or many times, or a class if the clone is expanded.

TRBV4-3	.	TRBJ2-7	TRBD1	TGCGCCAGCAGCCAAGACAGGACAGGGGTTTCGTACGAGCAGTACTTC	CASSQDRTGVSYEQYF
TRBV4-1	.	TRBJ2-7	TRBD1	TGCGCCAGCGAAACCGGGACAGGGGTTTCCTACGAGCAGTACTTC	CASETGTGVSYEQYF
TRBV25-1	.	TRBJ2-3	.	TGTGCCAGCAGTGTTTCTGGAGGGCCCAGCACAGATACGCAGTATTTT	CASSVSGGPSTDTQYF
TRBV2	.	TRBJ2-2	.	TGTGCCAGCAGTGAGGTCCTCGGGGAGCTGTTTTTT	CASSEVLGELFF
TRBV4-1	.	TRBJ1-1	.	TGCGCCAGCAGCCAACCCCAGGGGCCCGAAGCTTTCTTT	CASSQPQGPEAFF
TRBV7-8	few	TRBJ2-3	TRBD2	TGTGCCAGCAGCACCCGGGAGGAAGATACGCAGTATTTT	CASSTREEDTQYF
TRBV25-1	few	TRBJ2-5	.	TGTGCCAGCAGTGAAGGGCTCAGGGCGAGCGAGACCCAGTACTTC	CASSEGLRASETQYF
TRBV6-2/TRBV6-3	.	TRBJ1-5	.	TGTGCCAGCAGTTACGTTCTAGGGGAATATAGCAATCAGCCCCAGCATTTT	CASSYVLGEYSNQPQHF
TRBV25-1	few	TRBJ2-7	.	TGTGCCAGCAGTGTCGGGGTGACCTACGAGCAGTACTTC	CASSVGVTYEQYF
TRBV6-1	.	TRBJ2-2	.	TGTGCCATCCAGGGGTGGAGGACCGGGGAGCTGTTTTTT	CAIQGWRTGELFF
TRBV4-2	many	TRBJ2-7	.	TGTGCCAGCAGCCCCACGGGGAGGACCTACGAGCAGTACTTC	CASSPTGRTYEQYF
TRBV7-9	few	TRBJ2-5	.	TGTGCCAGCAGCACACACCAGACCCAGTACTTC	CASSTHQTQYF
TRBV12-3/TRBV12-4	.	TRBJ1-1	.	TGTGCCAGCAGTTTATTGCACACTGAAGCTTTCTTT	CASSLLHTEAFF
TRBV5-1	many	TRBJ2-3	.	TGCGCCAGCAGGGAAACAGGCACAGATACGCAGTATTTT	CASRETGTDTQYF
TRBV2	few	TRBJ2-7	.	TGTGCCACCAATGCGGGACAGCAGTACTTC	CATNAGQQYF
TRBV28	.	TRBJ2-1	TRBD2	TGTGCCAGCAGCTCCGTGCTAGCGGGAGTACCCAATGAGCAGTTCTTC	CASSSVLAGVPNEQFF
TRBV27	few	TRBJ2-7	TRBD1	TGTGCCAGCAGCTGGACAGGGGGCGCCTACGAGCAGTACTTC	CASSWTGGAYEQYF
TRBV5-1	many	TRBJ1-5	.	TGCGCCAGCAGCTTCCCCTCCCCCAAAGAGGGGGGTGGCAATCAGCCCCAGCATTTT	CASSFPSPKEGGGNQPQHF
TRBV7-9	few	TRBJ2-1	.	TGTGCCAGCAGCCATGGGAAGGGAGGAATGAATGAGCAGTTCTTC	CASSHGKGGMNEQFF
TRBV4-1	many	TRBJ2-1	TRBD2	TGCGCCAGCAGCCCCCCGGCTAGCGGGACCGGTGAGCAGTTCTTC	CASSPPASGTGEQFF
TRBV3-1	few	TRBJ2-3	TRBD2	TGTGCCAGCAGCCAAGAATGGGTTAGCGGGGTCGGGACAGATACGCAGTATTTT	CASSQEWVSGVGTDTQYF
TRBV3-1	few	TRBJ1-1	TRBD1	TGTGCCAGCAGCCAAGCAGACAGGGGGCTGTCGAACACTGAAGCTTTCTTT	CASSQADRGLSNTEAFF
TRBV2	few	TRBJ2-1	TRBD1	TGTGCCAGCCTCGCTAGGACAGGGGAGGGTGAGCAGTTCTTC	CASLARTGEGEQFF
TRBV5-1	many	TRBJ2-3	TRBD1	TGCGCCAGCAGCTTGGCCGTGACAGGGATCACAGATACGCAGTATTTT	CASSLAVTGITDTQYF
TRBV5-5	many	TRBJ2-2	TRBD1	TGTGCCAGCAGCTTAGACAGGGCATGGGGCACCGGGGAGCTGTTTTTT	CASSLDRAWGTGELFF
TRBV7-2	many	TRBJ2-7	TRBD2	TGTGCCAGCAGCTCTTCAGGACTAGCGGCAGAGCAGTACTTC	CASSSSGLAAEQYF
TRBV9	.	TRBJ1-2	.	TGTGCCAGCAGGGGGGAACAGTCTAACTATGGCTACACCTTC	CASRGEQSNYGYTF